This T cell receptor (beta chain) stems from a study of T cells in localized non-small cell lung cancer. Notes on this clone: The antigen remains undetermined.

This CDR3 contains 12 residues. CDR1 SEHNR and CDR2 FQNEAQ come from the germline V gene (reference sequence). Trimming left V 6 bases short and J 4 bases short, with 6 bases between. Overall study findings and caveats: Adjacent uninvolved lung had the highest clonality, suggesting focused antigen responses. Sequencing was limited to one tumor region, leaving the possibility of heterogeneity open. Higher T cell density in the blood was associated with longer overall survival, whereas higher adjacent-lung clonality associated with shorter survival. When the top 100 tumor clones were examined, a median approximately 57 of them also appeared in the adjacent lung, which was paired and uninvolved.

This table comes from immunoSEQ multiplex PCR, and its TCRdb copy is limited to in-frame clones, with some not included. The repertoire holds some 140,000 clones, roughly 90% seen once, with approximately 1.5% in the top ten. The origin of this receptor is a female donor of 60 years or more with stage I lung adenocarcinoma. The J gene is TRBJ2-2, the V gene TRBV7-9; D not certain. Sample: peripheral blood, taken before any cancer treatment. The DNA for the CDR3 is TGTGCCAGCAGTTCGAGCACCGGGGAGCTGTTTTTT. As protein: CASSSSTGELFF.